This record looks at one T cell receptor (beta chain) sequence and its context. Trimming pared 5 bases from V and 3 bases from J, leaving 13 bases between. The CDR3 is made up of 13 amino acids. Germline-derived CDR1 and CDR2 are DFQATT and SNEGSKA (reference sequence). This record belongs to a study of quantifying T cell responses using KT2 cells. Study background: Reverse transcription used primers in the TCR alpha and beta constant regions.

Each cDNA got a UMI-containing oligo ligated at its 3' end. An equimolar mix of RC1.1 and RC1.2 primed the beta chain across TRBC1 and TRBC2. A single record per CDR3 protein comes from TCRdb applying MiXCR to the UMI-ligation and nested PCR reads. The repertoire has around 56,000 distinct CDR3 sequences, more than 9% of them found once; the top ten carry about 9.5%. The sequenced sample was PBMCs spiked with cells of the T cell clone KT2. The receptor comes from a human donor. This rearrangement joins TRBV20-1 to TRBJ2-5, with D possibly TRBD1 on 6 matching bases. The CDR3 spells CSAEGSGEETQYF. CDR3 DNA: TGCAGTGCTGAGGGTTCAGGGGAAGAGACCCAGTACTTC.